These 12 T cell receptor beta chains were all obtained from the same sample, sequenced in a study of shared clonotypes between healthy human individuals. Here immunoSEQ multiplex PCR was the method, and the copy in TCRdb shows in-frame clones only, minus some. The sample contains about 600,000 clones, roughly 97% of which appear only once. The sample consisted of naive CD4+ T cells sorted from blood. Subset meaning: CD45RA+ positively selected. These receptor sequences come from a woman aged 25-40 years in good health.

Worth noting for this clone: Relative to the germline gene, one junction end is altered; a read error may explain this. The V and J genes are TRBV18 and TRBJ2-2; D unclear. This CDR3 has 16 residues. The germline V gene has CDR1 KGHSH and CDR2 LQKENI. CDR3 region: CASSPRRTTNTGELFF. Here the CDR3 DNA reads TGTGCCAGCTCACCACGTCGGACCACGAATACCGGGGAGCTGTTTTTT.

This chain connects TRBV18 to TRBJ1-2; the match to TRBD1 covers 7 bases. CDR3 length: 15 amino acids. CDR1 and CDR2 (germline): KGHSH, LQKENI. V lost 3 bases to trimming and J lost 5 bases; unmatched junction nucleotides: 9. DNA for the CDR3: TGTGCCAGCTCACCTCCGGGACAGAGAGGGTATGGCTACACCTTC. Protein: CASSPPGQRGYGYTF.

The chain employs TRBV6-6 and TRBJ1-5, with 9 bases fitting TRBD1. Trimming removed 6 bases from V and 2 bases from J; junction bases left unmatched: 8. CDR3 length: 16 residues. The germline V gene encodes CDR1 MNHNY and CDR2 SVGAGI (reference sequence). This CDR3 is CASSRPTGGGNQPQHF. The CDR3 DNA follows: TGTGCCAGCAGCCGCCCGACAGGGGGAGGCAATCAGCCCCAGCATTTT.

Here the CDR3 reads CASSPLSGKPGRNTGELFF. As DNA, the CDR3 is TGTGCCAGCAGCCCGCTTAGCGGGAAACCCGGGAGAAACACCGGGGAGCTGTTTTTT. The chain joins TRBV28 to TRBJ2-2, with TRBD2 matching 8 bases. The CDR3 contains 19 residues. Germline lookup yields CDR1 MDHEN and CDR2 SYDVKM. Trimming removed 6 bases from V and 2 bases from J; junction bases left unmatched: 17.

The V gene is TRBV5-6, the J gene TRBJ2-7; 9 bases agree with TRBD1. The J segment lost 0 bases and the V segment lost 0 bases, leaving 4 bases of the junction unmatched. In germline, CDR1 is SGHDT, CDR2 YYEEEE. This CDR3 is built from 16 residues. The CDR3 region is CASSLVGTGRSYEQYF. CDR3 nucleotides: TGTGCCAGCAGCTTGGTTGGGACAGGGCGCTCCTACGAGCAGTACTTC.

The table lists this clone with a count of one. The chain uses TRBV5-1 and TRBJ2-7; D is perhaps TRBD1 (6 bases). CDR1 is SGHRS and CDR2 is YFSETQ in the germline V gene. The CDR3 spans 15 residues. Deletions cut 1 base from V and 2 bases from J, with 13 bases between. CDR3 loop: CASSLTSDRTYEQYF. In DNA, the CDR3 is TGCGCCAGCAGCTTGACTTCGGACAGAACCTACGAGCAGTACTTC.

The CDR3, as DNA: TGTGCCAGCAGTGGGACAGGGGGAGGCTATGGCTACACCTTC. Its protein is CASSGTGGGYGYTF. The rearrangement uses TRBV6-5 and TRBJ1-2; 11 nucleotides match TRBD1. The germline gives CDR1 MNHEY, CDR2 SVGAGI. The length of the CDR3 is 14 residues. The J segment lost 4 bases and the V segment lost 5 bases, leaving 3 bases of the junction unmatched.

The gene calls are TRBV5-1 and TRBJ2-7; TRBD1 might be the D (6 bases). The germline V gene encodes CDR1 SGHRS and CDR2 YFSETQ. Trimming removed 7 bases at V and 5 bases at J, with 16 bases between. The CDR3 is made up of 13 amino acids. The chain's CDR3 is CASSGRGTHEQYF. CDR3 in DNA: TGCGCCAGCTCCGGCAGGGGTACCCACGAGCAGTACTTC.

The chain recombines TRBV6-5 with TRBJ1-5, with D tentatively TRBD1 (6 bases). The germline CDR1 and CDR2 sequences are MNHEY and SVGAGI. The V end was cut by 6 bases, the J end by 6 bases, with 15 bases between. CDR3 length: 14 residues. The CDR3 is CASSREWGAQPQHF. The CDR3 region has the DNA TGTGCCAGCAGCCGCGAGTGGGGGGCTCAGCCCCAGCATTTT.

The chain couples TRBV5-5 to TRBJ2-3, with 13 bases that match TRBD2. From germline, CDR1 is SGHKS and CDR2 YYEKEE (reference sequence). CDR3 size: 17 residues. The V gene end was trimmed by 3 bases and the J gene end by 7 bases; junction bases not matched to a gene: 11. The CDR3 protein is CASSSPLAGGLLHTQYF. Written as DNA, the CDR3 is TGTGCCAGCAGCTCACCACTAGCGGGAGGGCTGCTACATACGCAGTATTTT.

This rearrangement joins TRBV29-1 to TRBJ2-3; 10 bases match TRBD2. The length of the CDR3 is 14 residues. Unmatched junction bases numbered 7, after V lost 4 bases and J lost 6 bases. In germline, CDR1 is SQVTM, CDR2 ANQGSEA. The CDR3 region has the DNA TGCAGCGTTGCGGGGCTAGCGGGAGCGGATACGCAGTATTTT. Its translation is CSVAGLAGADTQYF.

The V and J genes are TRBV5-1 and TRBJ2-1; a possible D gene is TRBD1 (6 bases). This CDR3 contains 16 residues. CDR1 and CDR2 (germline): SGHRS, YFSETQ. The germline V and J ends were trimmed by 4 bases and 6 bases, with 20 bases remaining between them. The CDR3 DNA is TGCGCCAGCAGCGTCGCACAGGGAATCTTCGGCAATGAGCAGTTCTTC. Translation: CASSVAQGIFGNEQFF.